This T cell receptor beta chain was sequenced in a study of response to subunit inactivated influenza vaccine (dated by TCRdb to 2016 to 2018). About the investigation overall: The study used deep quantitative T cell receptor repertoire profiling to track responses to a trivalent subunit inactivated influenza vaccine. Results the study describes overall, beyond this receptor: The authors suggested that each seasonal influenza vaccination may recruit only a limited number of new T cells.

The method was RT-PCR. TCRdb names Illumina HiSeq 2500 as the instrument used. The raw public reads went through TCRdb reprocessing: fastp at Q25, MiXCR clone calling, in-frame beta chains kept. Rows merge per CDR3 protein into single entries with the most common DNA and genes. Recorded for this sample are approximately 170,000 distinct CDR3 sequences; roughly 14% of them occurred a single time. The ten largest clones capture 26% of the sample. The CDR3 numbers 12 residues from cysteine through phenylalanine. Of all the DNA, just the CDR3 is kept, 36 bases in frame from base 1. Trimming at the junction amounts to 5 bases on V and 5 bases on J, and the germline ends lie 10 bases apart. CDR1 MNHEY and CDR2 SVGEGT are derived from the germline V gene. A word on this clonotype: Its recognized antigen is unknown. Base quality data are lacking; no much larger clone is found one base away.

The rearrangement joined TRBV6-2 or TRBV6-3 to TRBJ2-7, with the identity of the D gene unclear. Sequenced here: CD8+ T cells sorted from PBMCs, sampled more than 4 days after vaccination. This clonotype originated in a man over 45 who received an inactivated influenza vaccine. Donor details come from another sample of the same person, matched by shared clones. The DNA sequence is TGTGCCAGCAGTCTCGTGATCCACGAGCAGTACTTC. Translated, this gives CASSLVIHEQYF.